The rows below give T cell receptor beta chains drawn from one sample of a study of T cell responses to AZD1222 COVID-19 vaccine. Sequencing was performed with immunoSEQ multiplex PCR; in TCRdb, only in-frame clones are kept and a portion is missing. The sample holds 95,000 to 150,000 clones, less than 95% seen once. The sequences come from peripheral blood, collected on day 0 of AZD1222 vaccination. The source is an adult in good health. CDR3s include the opening cysteine and the closing phenylalanine or tryptophan. The D gene is left open where the match is weak. Size is omitted from some rows. Given values are once, few, many or a class for expanded clones.

clone_size	v_call	d_call	j_call	cdr3_nt	cdr3_aa
-	TRBV19	-	TRBJ1-5	TGTGCCAGTAGTATCGAGCTGAAACAGACAATTAATCAGCCCCAGCATTTT	CASSIELKQTINQPQHF
few	TRBV6-5	TRBD2	TRBJ2-7	TGTGCCAGCAGCTCTCTAGCGGGAGGCGACTACGAGCAGTACTTC	CASSSLAGGDYEQYF
once	TRBV20-1	-	TRBJ1-5	TGCAGTGCGGGGGATAGCCAGCCCCAGCATTTT	CSAGDSQPQHF
-	TRBV7-9	-	TRBJ1-6	TGTGCCAGCAGCCGATCCCTCCGGGCCAGCTCCCCCCTCCACTTT	CASSRSLRASSPLHF
few	TRBV7-8	-	TRBJ2-7	TGTGCCAGCAGCTTAACTCTGGGGGGAGCAGGCGAGCAGTACTTC	CASSLTLGGAGEQYF
-	TRBV29-1	TRBD2	TRBJ2-1	TGCAGCGTTAGTACCGGGACTAGATCGTTCAATGAGCAGTTCTTC	CSVSTGTRSFNEQFF
-	TRBV30	-	TRBJ1-5	TGTGCCTGGAGTAAGGGACAGCCCCAGCATTTT	CAWSKGQPQHF
-	TRBV7-8	-	TRBJ1-4	TGTGCCAGCAGCTTAAGCAGGGGCGGTACTAATGAAAAACTGTTTTTT	CASSLSRGGTNEKLFF
-	TRBV11-1	-	TRBJ1-2	TGTGCCAGCAGCCCCCTCGGGTGGGCTGGCGCCTTC	CASSPLGWAGAF
-	TRBV27	-	TRBJ2-1	TGTGCCAGCAGTTTATGGCAGAACAATGAGCAGTTCTTC	CASSLWQNNEQFF
-	TRBV9	-	TRBJ2-1	TGTGCCAGCAGCCCCTCCGGGGGCTACAATGAGCAGTTCTTC	CASSPSGGYNEQFF
-	TRBV5-1	TRBD1	TRBJ2-6	TGCGCCAGCTACCCCTGGTCAGGGGGCTCTTCTGGGGCCAACGTCCTGACTTTC	CASYPWSGGSSGANVLTF
-	TRBV11-2	-	TRBJ1-2	TGTGCCAGCAGCTTAACTCGGGGCAGGGGAATGGATGGCTACACCTTC	CASSLTRGRGMDGYTF
-	TRBV29-1	-	TRBJ2-2	TGCAGCGTCCGACCGTCCACCGGGGAGCTGTTTTTT	CSVRPSTGELFF
-	TRBV7-2	-	TRBJ1-1	TGTGCCAGCAGCTTAAAGGGAGGGGGCACTGAAGCTTTCTTT	CASSLKGGGTEAFF
-	TRBV28	TRBD2	TRBJ2-7	TGTGCCAGCAGCTCCGGGGGGGTGAGTGCCAACTACGAGCAGTACTTC	CASSSGGVSANYEQYF
-	TRBV3-1/TRBV3-2	-	TRBJ1-2	TGTGCCAGCAGCCAAGAAGGGTGGTATGGCTACACCTTC	CASSQEGWYGYTF
-	TRBV6-5	-	TRBJ1-1	TGTGCCAGCAGTTACTCCGGAGGGGTGAACACTGAAGCTTTCTTT	CASSYSGGVNTEAFF
-	TRBV24-1	-	TRBJ1-2	TGTGCCACCAGTGATGCGGGGTCTAACTATGGCTACACCTTC	CATSDAGSNYGYTF
-	TRBV18	TRBD1	TRBJ1-2	TGTGCCAGCTCACCACAGAGACAGGGCGCCTATGGCTACACCTTC	CASSPQRQGAYGYTF
few	TRBV18	TRBD1	TRBJ1-2	TGTGCCAGCTCCCCCGGAGGGGGCGTCTATGGCTACACCTTC	CASSPGGGVYGYTF
-	TRBV28	TRBD2	TRBJ2-1	TGTGCCAGCAGTCCTGCCGGTTGGGGGACTAGCGGGAGTGATGATGAGCAGTTCTTC	CASSPAGWGTSGSDDEQFF
-	TRBV10-3	TRBD1	TRBJ2-3	TGTGCCATTTGGGACAGGGGGCTGACGGATACGCAGTATTTT	CAIWDRGLTDTQYF
-	TRBV15	TRBD1	TRBJ2-5	TGTGCCACCAGCAGAGATATGGGTGGGACAGCTAGGTACTTC	CATSRDMGGTARYF
few	TRBV19	TRBD1	TRBJ1-2	TGTGCCAGTAGATATACAGGGGCCCCCGGCAGTGGCTACACCTTC	CASRYTGAPGSGYTF
few	TRBV19	-	TRBJ2-7	TGTGCCAGTAGTATAGGTTCCGGGCCGGGGGACGAGCAGTACTTC	CASSIGSGPGDEQYF
-	TRBV6-5	-	TRBJ1-2	TGTGCCAGCAGTCCTCGGGAGGGCCATGGCTACACCTTC	CASSPREGHGYTF
-	TRBV5-1	-	TRBJ2-7	TGCGCCAGCAGCTTCGGGGGGCCTTCGCGCGAGCAGTACTTC	CASSFGGPSREQYF
-	TRBV19	TRBD1	TRBJ1-2	TGTGCCAGTAGTATAGATCCCGGGCGCGACAGGGGGATTGGTGGCTACACCTTC	CASSIDPGRDRGIGGYTF
-	TRBV5-1	-	TRBJ1-1	TGCGCCAGCAGCTTAGAAGGGAGCGGGAACACTGAAGCTTTCTTT	CASSLEGSGNTEAFF
-	TRBV5-1	-	TRBJ1-4	TGCGCCAGCCAGGAAGTCGTCGGTGAAAAACTGTTTTTT	CASQEVVGEKLFF